There are many counts of the clone carrying this T cell receptor beta chain. The antigen remains unidentified. This sample is part of a study of response to subunit inactivated influenza vaccine. Study-level points and caveats: Every seasonal influenza vaccination brings in few new T cells, the authors suggested.

Germline CDR1 is MGHRA and CDR2 is YSYEKL. The CDR3 length is 14 residues. Trimming removed 0 bases at V and 4 bases at J, with 9 bases between. TCRdb analysed the RT-PCR reads with MiXCR anew, one entry per CDR3 protein. This sample has just under 250,000 distinct CDR3 sequences, with 9.5% to 15% found just once. The sample in question was non-naive T cells sorted from PBMCs, obtained approximately 15 days before vaccination. This TCR came from a man aged 45 to 65 who received an inactivated influenza vaccine. The rearrangement joins TRBV4-1 to TRBJ1-2; TRBD1 might be the D (6 bases). The CDR3 reads CASSQDTGPYGYTF. The CDR3 nucleotides are TGCGCCAGCAGCCAAGACACAGGGCCCTATGGCTACACCTTC.